This T cell receptor beta chain was captured in a study of T cells after yellow fever vaccination. General study findings and limits: Clonotypes shared by both compartments, CD4 and CD8, made up a small share. Post-booster reappearance was seen for most primary-vaccination clones (around 96% CD4, roughly 91% CD8). Contamination of FACS-sorted repertoires by abundant clonotypes from the bulk population could occur.

Production of TCR cDNA was by 5'RACE template switching, which also added a universal primer site and UMIs. TCRdb called the 5' RACE reads again in MiXCR, with one record for every CDR3 protein. This table has about 74,000 distinct CDR3 sequences, roughly 6.9% appearing once. Details on this clonotype: Antigen: not known.

The sequence derives from a young man who received the YFV17D yellow fever vaccine. The sequences come from CD8+ T cells sorted from PBMCs, collected around 5 days after the first yellow fever vaccination.

This CDR3 reads CASSYDVAYEQYV. The CDR3 DNA reads as TGTGCCAGCAGTTATGACGTCGCCTACGAGCAGTACGTC. This chain connects TRBV6-2 or TRBV6-3 to TRBJ2-7; D is undetermined. The CDR3 extends over 13 amino acids. Germline V lookup: CDR1 MNHEY, CDR2 SVGEGT. Trimming took 3 bases from V and 2 from J, leaving 8 bases between them.